This T cell receptor (beta chain) stems from a study of T cell repertoires in cytomegalovirus infection. At the level of the study: Selection of CMV epitopes for the study included recently identified HLA-C-restricted and well-studied HLA-B-restricted ones. From public TCR beta signatures came an indication of both CMV infection and matching HLA type.

TCRdb re-analysed the reads in MiXCR, keeping a single row per CDR3 protein. The sample records around 750,000 distinct CDR3 sequences, around a third being singletons. Whole-study findings and limits: It was HLA-C-restricted CMV-specific TCR beta clonotypes that dominated the response ex vivo. CMV carriers with the relevant HLA were identified by cumulative public TCR beta family frequency.

V was clipped by 6 bases and J by 4 bases, with 20 bases between them. The CDR3 runs 16 residues. Germline CDR1 SGHDN, CDR2 FVKESK. A word on this clonotype: Its antigen is as yet unknown.

This receptor was identified in a human donor in good health (CMV status not recorded). Some clones in this sample may be carry-over from other donors' samples. J is TRBJ2-3 and V is TRBV14; either TRBD1 or TRBD2 may supply D (7 bases each). The specimen was cultured CD8+ T cells from PBMCs, collected from culture after CMV antigen stimulation. This chain's CDR3 is CASRPAHRGGADTQYF. The DNA of the CDR3 is TGTGCCAGCAGACCCGCGCACAGGGGAGGGGCAGATACGCAGTATTTT.